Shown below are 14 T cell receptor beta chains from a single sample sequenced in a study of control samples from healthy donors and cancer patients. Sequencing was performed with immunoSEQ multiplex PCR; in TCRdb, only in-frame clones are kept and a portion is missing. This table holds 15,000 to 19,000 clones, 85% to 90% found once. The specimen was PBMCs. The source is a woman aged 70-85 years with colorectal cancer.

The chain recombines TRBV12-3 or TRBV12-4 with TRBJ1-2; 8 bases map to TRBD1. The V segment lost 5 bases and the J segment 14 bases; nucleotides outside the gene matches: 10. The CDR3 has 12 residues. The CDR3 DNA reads TGTGCCAGCAGTGATGACCGGACAGGGCGGACCTTC. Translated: CASSDDRTGRTF.

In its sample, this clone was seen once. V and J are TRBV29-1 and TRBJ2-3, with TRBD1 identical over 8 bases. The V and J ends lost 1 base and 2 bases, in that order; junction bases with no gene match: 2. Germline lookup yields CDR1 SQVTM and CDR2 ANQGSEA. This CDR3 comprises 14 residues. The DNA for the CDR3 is TGCAGCGTTGAAGCAGGGGGCCACACAGATACGCAGTATTTT. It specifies CSVEAGGHTDTQYF.

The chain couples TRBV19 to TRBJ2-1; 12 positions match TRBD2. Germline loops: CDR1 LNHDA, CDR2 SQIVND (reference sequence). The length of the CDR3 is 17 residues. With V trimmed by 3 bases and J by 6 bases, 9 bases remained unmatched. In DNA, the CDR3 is TGTGCCAGTAGTATTTCCCTAGCGGGAGGGTTAGTCAATGAGCAGTTCTTC. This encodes CASSISLAGGLVNEQFF.

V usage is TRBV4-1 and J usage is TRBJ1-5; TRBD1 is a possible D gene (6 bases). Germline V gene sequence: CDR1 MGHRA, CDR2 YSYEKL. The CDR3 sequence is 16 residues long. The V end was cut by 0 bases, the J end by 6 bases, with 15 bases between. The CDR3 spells CASSQDWGRVGQPQHF. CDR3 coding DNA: TGCGCCAGCAGCCAAGATTGGGGGCGGGTAGGTCAGCCCCAGCATTTT.

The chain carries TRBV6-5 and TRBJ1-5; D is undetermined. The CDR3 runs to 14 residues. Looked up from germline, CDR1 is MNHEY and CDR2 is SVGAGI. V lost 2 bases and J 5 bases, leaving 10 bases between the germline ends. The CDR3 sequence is CASSYGQNHQPQHF. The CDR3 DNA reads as TGTGCCAGCAGTTACGGGCAGAACCATCAGCCCCAGCATTTT.

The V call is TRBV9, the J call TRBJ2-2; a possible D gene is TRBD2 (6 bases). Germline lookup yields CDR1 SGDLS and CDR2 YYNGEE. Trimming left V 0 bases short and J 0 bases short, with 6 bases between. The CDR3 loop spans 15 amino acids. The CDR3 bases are TGTGCCAGCAGCGTAGGGGGGGCGAACACCGGGGAGCTGTTTTTT. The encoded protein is CASSVGGANTGELFF.

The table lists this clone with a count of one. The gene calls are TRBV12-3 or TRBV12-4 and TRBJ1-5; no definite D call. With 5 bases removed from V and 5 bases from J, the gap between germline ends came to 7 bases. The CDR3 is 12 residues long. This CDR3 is CASSREDQPQHF. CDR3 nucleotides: TGTGCCAGCAGTCGGGAGGATCAGCCCCAGCATTTT.

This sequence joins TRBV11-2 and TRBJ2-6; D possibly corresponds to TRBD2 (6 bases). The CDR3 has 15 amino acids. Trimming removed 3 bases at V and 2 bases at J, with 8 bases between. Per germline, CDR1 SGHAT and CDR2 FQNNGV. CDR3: CASSLEGPGANVLTF. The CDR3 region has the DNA TGTGCCAGCAGCTTGGAGGGACCTGGGGCCAACGTCCTGACTTTC.

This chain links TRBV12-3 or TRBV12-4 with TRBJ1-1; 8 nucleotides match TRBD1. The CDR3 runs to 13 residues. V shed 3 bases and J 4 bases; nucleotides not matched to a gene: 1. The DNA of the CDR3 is TGTGCCAGCAGTTTCGACAGGGGCACTGAAGCTTTCTTT. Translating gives CASSFDRGTEAFF.

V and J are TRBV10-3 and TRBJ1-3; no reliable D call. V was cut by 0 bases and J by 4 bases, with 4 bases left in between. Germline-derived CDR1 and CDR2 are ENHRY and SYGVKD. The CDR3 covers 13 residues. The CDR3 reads CAISESGGNTIYF. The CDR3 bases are TGTGCCATCAGTGAGTCTGGGGGAAACACCATATATTTT.

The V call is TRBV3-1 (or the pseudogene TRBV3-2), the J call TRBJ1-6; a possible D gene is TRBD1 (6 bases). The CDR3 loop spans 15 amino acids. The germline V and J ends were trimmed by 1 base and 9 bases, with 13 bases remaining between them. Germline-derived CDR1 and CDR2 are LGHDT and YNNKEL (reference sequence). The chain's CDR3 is CASSQAQGLRSPLHF. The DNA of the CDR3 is TGTGCCAGCAGCCAAGCCCAGGGGTTGCGTTCACCCCTCCACTTT.

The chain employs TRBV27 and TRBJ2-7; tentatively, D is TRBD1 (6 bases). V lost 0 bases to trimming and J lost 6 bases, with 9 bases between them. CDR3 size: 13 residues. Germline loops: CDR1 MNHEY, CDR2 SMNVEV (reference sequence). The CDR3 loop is CASSLSQGSEQYF. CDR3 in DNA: TGTGCCAGCAGTTTATCGCAGGGGAGCGAGCAGTACTTC.

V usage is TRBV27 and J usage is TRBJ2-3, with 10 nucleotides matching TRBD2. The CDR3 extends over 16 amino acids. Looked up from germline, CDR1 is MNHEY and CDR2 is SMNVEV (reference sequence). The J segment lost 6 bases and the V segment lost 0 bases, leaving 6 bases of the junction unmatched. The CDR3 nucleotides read TGTGCCAGCAGTTTATCGGAGCGGGGGGGCAGGGATACGCAGTATTTT. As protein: CASSLSERGGRDTQYF.

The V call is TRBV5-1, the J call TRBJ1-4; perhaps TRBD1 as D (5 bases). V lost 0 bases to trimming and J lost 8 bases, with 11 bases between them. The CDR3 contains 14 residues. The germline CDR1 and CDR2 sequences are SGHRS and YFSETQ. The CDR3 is CASSLERGGEKLFF. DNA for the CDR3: TGCGCCAGCAGCTTGGAGAGGGGTGGCGAAAAACTGTTTTTT.